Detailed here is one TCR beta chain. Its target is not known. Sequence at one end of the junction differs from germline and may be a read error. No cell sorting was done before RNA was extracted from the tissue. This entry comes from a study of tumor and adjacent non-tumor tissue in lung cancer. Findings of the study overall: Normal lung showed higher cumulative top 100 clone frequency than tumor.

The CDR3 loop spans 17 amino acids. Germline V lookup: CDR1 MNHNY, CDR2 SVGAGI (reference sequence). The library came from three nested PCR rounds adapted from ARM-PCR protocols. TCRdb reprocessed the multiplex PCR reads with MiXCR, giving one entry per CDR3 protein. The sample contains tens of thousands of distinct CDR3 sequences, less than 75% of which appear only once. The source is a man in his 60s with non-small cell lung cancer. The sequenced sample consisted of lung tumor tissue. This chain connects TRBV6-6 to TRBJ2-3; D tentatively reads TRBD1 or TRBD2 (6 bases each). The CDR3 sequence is CASSYREDSLYTDKQYF. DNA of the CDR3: TGTGCCAGCAGTTACAGGGAGGACAGTCTCTACACAGATAAGCAGTATTTT.